This T cell receptor beta chain was found in a study of blood T cells in healthy people across ages. Findings and limits, study-wide: More naive CD4+ cells and higher diversity were found in long-lived than in aged donors.

For the second PCR, which ran for about 7 to 11 cycles, a sample-barcoded 5' primer and a J-beta primer mix were used. Researchers report that a template-switch adaptor with 12 random nucleotides tagged each cDNA molecule. TCRdb used MiXCR to reprocess the 5' RACE reads, holding one entry per CDR3 protein. Of around 790,000 distinct CDR3 sequences in the sample, roughly 44% were seen once. The CDR3 consists of 16 residues. Per germline, CDR1 MNHNY and CDR2 SVGAGI (reference sequence). Note on this clonotype: Its specificity is unknown.

Sequenced material: blood. The V and J genes are TRBV6-6 and TRBJ2-7; the D call may be TRBD1 or TRBD2 (6 bases each). The J call may be in error: the DNA end matches TRBJ2-5 better. This clonotype was obtained from a man aged 60-69 years in good health. CDR3 DNA: TGTGCCAGCAACGGGGGCGACACCATACTTTTGGAGACCCAGTACTTC. As protein: CASNGGDTILLETQYF.